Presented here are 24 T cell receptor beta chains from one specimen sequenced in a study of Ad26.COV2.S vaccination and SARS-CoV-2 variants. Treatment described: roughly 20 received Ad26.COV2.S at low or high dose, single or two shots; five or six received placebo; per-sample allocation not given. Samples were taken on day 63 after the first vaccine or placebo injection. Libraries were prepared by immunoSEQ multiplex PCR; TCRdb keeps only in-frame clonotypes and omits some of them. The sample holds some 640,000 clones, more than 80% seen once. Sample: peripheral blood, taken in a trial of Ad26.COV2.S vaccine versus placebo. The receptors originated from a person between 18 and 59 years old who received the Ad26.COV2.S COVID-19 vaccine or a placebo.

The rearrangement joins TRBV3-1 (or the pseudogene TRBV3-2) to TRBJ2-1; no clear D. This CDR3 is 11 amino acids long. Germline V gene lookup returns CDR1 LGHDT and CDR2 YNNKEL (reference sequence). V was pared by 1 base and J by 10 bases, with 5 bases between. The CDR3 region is CASSQAQEQFF. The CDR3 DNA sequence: TGTGCCAGCAGCCAAGCACAGGAGCAGTTCTTC.

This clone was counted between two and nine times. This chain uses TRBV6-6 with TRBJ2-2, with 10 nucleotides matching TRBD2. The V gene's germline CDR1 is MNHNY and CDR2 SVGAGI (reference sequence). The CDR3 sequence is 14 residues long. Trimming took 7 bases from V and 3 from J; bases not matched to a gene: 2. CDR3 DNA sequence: TGTGCCAGCATCGGACTAGCGGACACCGGGGAGCTGTTTTTT. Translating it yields CASIGLADTGELFF.

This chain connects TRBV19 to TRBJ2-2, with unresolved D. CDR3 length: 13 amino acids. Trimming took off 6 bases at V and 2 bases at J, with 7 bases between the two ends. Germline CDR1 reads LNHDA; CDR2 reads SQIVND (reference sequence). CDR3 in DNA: TGTGCCAGTAGGGCAGTCAACACCGGGGAGCTGTTTTTT. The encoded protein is CASRAVNTGELFF.

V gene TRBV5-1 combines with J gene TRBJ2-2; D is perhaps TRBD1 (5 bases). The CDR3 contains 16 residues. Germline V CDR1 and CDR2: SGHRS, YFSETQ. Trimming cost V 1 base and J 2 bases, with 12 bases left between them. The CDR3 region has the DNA TGCGCCAGCAGCTTGAGGGGTCCGGCCAACACCGGGGAGCTGTTTTTT. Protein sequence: CASSLRGPANTGELFF.

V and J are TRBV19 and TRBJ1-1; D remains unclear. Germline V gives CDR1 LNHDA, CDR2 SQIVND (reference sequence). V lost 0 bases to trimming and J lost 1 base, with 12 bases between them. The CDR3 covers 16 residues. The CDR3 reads CASSIDGRTSNTEAFF. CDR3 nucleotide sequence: TGTGCCAGTAGTATAGATGGGCGCACCTCGAACACTGAAGCTTTCTTT.

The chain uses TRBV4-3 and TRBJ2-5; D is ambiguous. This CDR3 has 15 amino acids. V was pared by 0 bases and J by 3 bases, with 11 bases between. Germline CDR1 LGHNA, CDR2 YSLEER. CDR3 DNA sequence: TGCGCCAGCAGCCAAGATGACTTCGGCGAAGAGACCCAGTACTTC. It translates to CASSQDDFGEETQYF.

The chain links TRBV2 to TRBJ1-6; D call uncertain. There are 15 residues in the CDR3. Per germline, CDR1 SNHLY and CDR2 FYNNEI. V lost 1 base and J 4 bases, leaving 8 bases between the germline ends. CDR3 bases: TGTGCCAGCAGTGAAGGTCTGGGGTATAATTCACCCCTCCACTTT. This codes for CASSEGLGYNSPLHF.

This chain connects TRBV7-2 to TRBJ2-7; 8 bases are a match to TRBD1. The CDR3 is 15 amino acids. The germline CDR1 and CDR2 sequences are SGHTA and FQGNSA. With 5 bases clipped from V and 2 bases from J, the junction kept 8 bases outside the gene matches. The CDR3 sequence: CASSTGTGHTYEQYF. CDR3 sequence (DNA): TGTGCCAGCAGCACCGGGACAGGACACACCTACGAGCAGTACTTC. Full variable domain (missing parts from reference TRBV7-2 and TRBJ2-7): GAGVSQSPSNKVTEKGKDVELRCDPISGHTALYWYRQSLGQGLEFLIYFQGNSAPDKSGLPSDRFSAERTGGSVSTLTIQRTQQEDSAVYLCASSTGTGHTYEQYFGPGTRLTVT.

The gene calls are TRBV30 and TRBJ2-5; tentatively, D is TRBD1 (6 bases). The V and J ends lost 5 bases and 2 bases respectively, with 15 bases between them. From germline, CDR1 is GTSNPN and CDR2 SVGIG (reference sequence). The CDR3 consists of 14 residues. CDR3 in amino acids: CAWASWDIQETQYF. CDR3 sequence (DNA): TGTGCCTGGGCCTCCTGGGACATACAAGAGACCCAGTACTTC.

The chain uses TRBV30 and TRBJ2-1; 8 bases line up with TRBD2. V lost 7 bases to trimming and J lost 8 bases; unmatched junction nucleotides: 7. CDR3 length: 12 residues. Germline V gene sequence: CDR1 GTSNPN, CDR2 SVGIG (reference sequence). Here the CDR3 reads CALGLAGDEQFF. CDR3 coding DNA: TGTGCCTTGGGGCTAGCGGGCGATGAGCAGTTCTTC.

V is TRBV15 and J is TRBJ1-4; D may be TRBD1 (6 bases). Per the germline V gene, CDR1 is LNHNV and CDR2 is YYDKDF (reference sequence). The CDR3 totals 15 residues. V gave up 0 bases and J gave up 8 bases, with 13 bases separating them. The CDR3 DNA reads TGTGCCACCAGCAGAGATTTGGGGGGCCAGGAAAAACTGTTTTTT. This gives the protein CATSRDLGGQEKLFF.

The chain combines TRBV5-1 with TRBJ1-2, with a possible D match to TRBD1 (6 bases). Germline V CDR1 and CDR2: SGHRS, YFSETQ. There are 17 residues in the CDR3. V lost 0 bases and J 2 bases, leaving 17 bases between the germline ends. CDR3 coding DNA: TGCGCCAGCAGCTTGGATTACCGGGACAAGGGCAACTATGGCTACACCTTC. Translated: CASSLDYRDKGNYGYTF.

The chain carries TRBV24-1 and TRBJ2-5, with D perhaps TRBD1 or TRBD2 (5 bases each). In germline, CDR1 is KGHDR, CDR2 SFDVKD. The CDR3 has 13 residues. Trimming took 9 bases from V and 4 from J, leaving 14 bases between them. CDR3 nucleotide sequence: TGTGCCACCGGGGCGAGGGGCTCAGAGACCCAGTACTTC. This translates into CATGARGSETQYF.

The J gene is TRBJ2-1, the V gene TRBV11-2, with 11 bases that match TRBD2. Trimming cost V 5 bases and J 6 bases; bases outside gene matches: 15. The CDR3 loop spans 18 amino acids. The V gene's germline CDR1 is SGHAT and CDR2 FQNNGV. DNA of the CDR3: TGTGCCAGCAGCGGTACGGAACTAGCGGGAGATGGGAGCAATGAGCAGTTCTTC. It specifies CASSGTELAGDGSNEQFF.

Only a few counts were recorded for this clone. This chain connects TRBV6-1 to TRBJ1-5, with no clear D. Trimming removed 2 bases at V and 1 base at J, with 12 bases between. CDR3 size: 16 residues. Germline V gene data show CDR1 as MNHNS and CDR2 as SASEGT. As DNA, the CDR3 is TGTGCCAGCAGTGAATTCGTTCAGAGAAGCAATCAGCCCCAGCATTTT. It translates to CASSEFVQRSNQPQHF.

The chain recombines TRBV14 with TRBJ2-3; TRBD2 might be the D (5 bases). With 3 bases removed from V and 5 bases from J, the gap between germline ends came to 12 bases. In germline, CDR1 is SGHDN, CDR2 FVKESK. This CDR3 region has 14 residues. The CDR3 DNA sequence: TGTGCCAGCAGCCAGCGGGCGAAGGGAGATACGCAGTATTTT. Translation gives CASSQRAKGDTQYF.

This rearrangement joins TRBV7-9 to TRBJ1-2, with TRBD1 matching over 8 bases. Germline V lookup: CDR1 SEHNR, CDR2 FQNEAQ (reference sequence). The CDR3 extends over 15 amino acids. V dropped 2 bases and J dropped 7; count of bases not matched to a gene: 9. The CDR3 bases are TGTGCCAGCAGCTTAAGGCAGGGGGCGTCTGGTGGCTACACCTTC. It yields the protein CASSLRQGASGGYTF.

The CDR3 protein is CASKVGRVGETQYF. The CDR3 DNA follows: TGTGCCAGCAAAGTGGGCAGGGTCGGGGAGACCCAGTACTTC. The rearrangement links TRBV6-5 to TRBJ2-5, with D tentatively TRBD1 (5 bases). Trimming stripped 7 bases from V and 5 bases from J, with 17 bases between. The germline CDR1 and CDR2 sequences are MNHEY and SVGAGI. CDR3 length equals 14 residues.

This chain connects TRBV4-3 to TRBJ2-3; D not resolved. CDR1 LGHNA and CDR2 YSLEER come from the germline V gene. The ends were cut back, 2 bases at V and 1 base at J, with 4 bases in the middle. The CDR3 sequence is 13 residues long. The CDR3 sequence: CASSQTGTDTQYF. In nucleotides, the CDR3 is TGCGCCAGCAGCCAAACAGGCACAGATACGCAGTATTTT.

CDR3 residues: CASSLGDSNFYEQYF. In DNA, the CDR3 is TGTGCCAGCAGTTTGGGGGACTCCAACTTCTACGAGCAGTACTTC. The rearrangement links TRBV27 to TRBJ2-7; D is possibly TRBD2 (6 bases). The CDR3 runs 15 residues. Trimming removed 3 bases from V and 3 bases from J, with 15 bases in between. Looked up from germline, CDR1 is MNHEY and CDR2 is SMNVEV (reference sequence).

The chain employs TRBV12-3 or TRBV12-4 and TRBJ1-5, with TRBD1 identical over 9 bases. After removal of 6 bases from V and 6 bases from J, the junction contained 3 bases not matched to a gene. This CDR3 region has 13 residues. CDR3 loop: CASSPTGGQPQHF. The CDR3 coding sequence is TGTGCCAGCAGCCCGACAGGGGGTCAGCCCCAGCATTTT.

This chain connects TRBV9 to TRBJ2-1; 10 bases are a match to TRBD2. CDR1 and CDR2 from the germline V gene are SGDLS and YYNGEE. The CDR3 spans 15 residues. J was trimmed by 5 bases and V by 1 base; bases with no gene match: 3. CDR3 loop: CASSVKTSGHNEQFF. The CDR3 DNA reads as TGTGCCAGCAGCGTAAAGACTAGCGGGCACAATGAGCAGTTCTTC.

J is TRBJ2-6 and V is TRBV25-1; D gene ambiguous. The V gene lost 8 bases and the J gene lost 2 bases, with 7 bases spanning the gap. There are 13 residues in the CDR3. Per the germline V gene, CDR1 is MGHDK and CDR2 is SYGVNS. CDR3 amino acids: CASGPAGANVLTF. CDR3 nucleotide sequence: TGTGCCAGCGGGCCGGCTGGGGCCAACGTCCTGACTTTC.

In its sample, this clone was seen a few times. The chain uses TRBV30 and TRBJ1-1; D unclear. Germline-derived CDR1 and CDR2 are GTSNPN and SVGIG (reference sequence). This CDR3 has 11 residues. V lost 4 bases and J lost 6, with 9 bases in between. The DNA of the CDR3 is TGTGCCTGGAAGCGGGAGGCTGAAGCTTTCTTT. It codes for CAWKREAEAFF.